These 7 T cell receptor beta chains were all obtained from the same sample, sequenced in a study of PD-1 blockade in mismatch repair-deficient tumors. Using immunoSEQ multiplex PCR, the repertoire was profiled, and TCRdb retains in-frame clones only, with some absent. This sample has tens of thousands of clones, with approximately 80% found just once. The sample here was peripheral blood, taken 44 weeks after starting pembrolizumab. These receptors all stem from an adult with mismatch repair-deficient cancer.

This clone showed up just a few times. The genes are TRBV7-2 and TRBJ2-5; D not resolved. The V and J ends lost 1 base and 1 base respectively, with 13 bases between them. The germline CDR1 and CDR2 sequences are SGHTA and FQGNSA. The CDR3 is 16 amino acids. DNA of the CDR3: TGTGCCAGCAGCTTAGGAGTAGGTCGGACCCAAGAGACCCAGTACTTC. Translating gives CASSLGVGRTQETQYF.

This clone appeared a single time. V gene TRBV5-5 combines with J gene TRBJ1-2; D unclear. The CDR3 is made up of 13 amino acids. Per the germline V gene, CDR1 is SGHKS and CDR2 is YYEKEE (reference sequence). V shed 0 bases and J shed 4 bases, with 7 bases lying between them. CDR3: CASSLGTTYGYTF. CDR3 nucleotides: TGTGCCAGCAGCTTGGGCACCACCTATGGCTACACCTTC.

This clone was counted once. The rearrangement joins TRBV11-3 to TRBJ2-1, with a tentative D call TRBD2 (5 bases). Germline V lookup: CDR1 SGHNT, CDR2 YENEEA. CDR3 length equals 14 residues. The V gene lost 0 bases and the J gene lost 7 bases, with 10 bases spanning the gap. The DNA for the CDR3 is TGTGCCAGCAGCTTAGACTCTAGCCGGAATGAGCAGTTCTTC. It encodes CASSLDSSRNEQFF.

The chain links TRBV19 to TRBJ2-1; D call uncertain. Looked up from germline, CDR1 is LNHDA and CDR2 is SQIVND (reference sequence). V lost 7 bases and J lost 2, with 12 bases in between. The CDR3 contains 14 residues. CDR3 sequence reads: CASTPTAPYNEQFF. The DNA of the CDR3 is TGTGCCAGTACCCCCACCGCCCCCTACAATGAGCAGTTCTTC.

The chain couples TRBV12-2 to TRBJ2-7. TRBV12-2 is a pseudogene. There are 15 residues in the CDR3. The DNA for the CDR3 is TGTGCAAGTCCCTCGGAATGGGACGTAAACTACGAGCAGTACTTC. Protein product: CASPSEWDVNYEQYF.

The V call is TRBV12-5, the J call TRBJ1-1; 7 bases are shared with TRBD1. The CDR3 consists of 15 residues. J was trimmed by 4 bases and V by 1 base; bases with no gene match: 6. Germline lookup yields CDR1 LGHNT and CDR2 FRNRAP. The CDR3 nucleotides are TGTGCTAGTGGTTTGGGGGCGACAGGGCGCACTGAAGCTTTCTTT. Protein product: CASGLGATGRTEAFF.

J is TRBJ2-7 and V is TRBV7-2, with unresolved D. CDR3 length: 14 residues. The V end was cut by 7 bases, the J end by 2 bases, with 15 bases between. Germline V gene data show CDR1 as SGHTA and CDR2 as FQGNSA. The CDR3 sequence: CASTPRLPPYEQYF. CDR3 DNA: TGTGCCAGCACCCCAAGGCTCCCCCCCTACGAGCAGTACTTC.